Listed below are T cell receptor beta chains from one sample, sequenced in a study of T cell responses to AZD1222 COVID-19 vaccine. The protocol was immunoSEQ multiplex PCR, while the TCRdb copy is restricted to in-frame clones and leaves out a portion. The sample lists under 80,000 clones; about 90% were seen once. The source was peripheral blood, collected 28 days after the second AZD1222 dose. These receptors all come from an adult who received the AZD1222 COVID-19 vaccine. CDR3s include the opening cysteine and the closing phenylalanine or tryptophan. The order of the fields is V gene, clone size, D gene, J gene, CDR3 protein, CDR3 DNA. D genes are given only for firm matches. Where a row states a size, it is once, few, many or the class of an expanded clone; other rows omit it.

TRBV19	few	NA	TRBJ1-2	CASSKGKVYGYTF	TGTGCCAGTAGTAAGGGGAAGGTTTATGGCTACACCTTC
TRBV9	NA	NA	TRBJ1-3	CASSDRQYSGNTIYF	TGTGCCAGCAGCGATCGACAGTACTCTGGAAACACCATATATTTT
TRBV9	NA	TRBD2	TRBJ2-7	CASSASVGLVGEQYF	TGTGCCAGCAGCGCGAGTGTCGGACTAGTGGGCGAGCAGTACTTC
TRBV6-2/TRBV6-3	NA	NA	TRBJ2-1	CASSFILGGRAANEQFF	TGTGCCAGCAGTTTTATTTTAGGGGGGAGGGCCGCCAATGAGCAGTTCTTC
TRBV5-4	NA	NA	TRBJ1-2	CASSGPGGLGYGYTF	TGTGCCAGCAGCGGGCCGGGGGGGTTAGGGTATGGCTACACCTTC
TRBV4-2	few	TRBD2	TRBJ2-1	CASSQDRASGRNEQFF	TGTGCCAGCAGCCAAGATCGAGCTAGCGGGAGAAATGAGCAGTTCTTC
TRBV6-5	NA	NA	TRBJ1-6	CASSYDRTNSPLHF	TGTGCCAGCAGCTATGACAGGACAAATTCACCCCTCCACTTT
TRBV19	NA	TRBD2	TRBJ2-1	CASSDLAGEYNEQFF	TGTGCCAGTAGTGATCTAGCGGGAGAATACAATGAGCAGTTCTTC
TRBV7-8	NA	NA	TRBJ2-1	CASSLSPDKSSYNEQFF	TGTGCCAGCAGCTTATCCCCCGACAAGAGCTCCTACAATGAGCAGTTCTTC
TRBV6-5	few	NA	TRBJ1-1	CASSLGGGNTEAFF	TGTGCCAGCAGTTTGGGGGGGGGCAACACTGAAGCTTTCTTT
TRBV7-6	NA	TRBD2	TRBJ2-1	CASSLGTSGGYNEQFF	TGTGCCAGCAGCTTAGGGACTAGCGGAGGATACAATGAGCAGTTCTTC
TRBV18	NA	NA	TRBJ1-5	CASSPTSNQPQHF	TGTGCCAGCTCACCAACCAGCAATCAGCCCCAGCATTTT
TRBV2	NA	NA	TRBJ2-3	CASNGLAAIDTQYF	TGTGCCAGCAATGGCCTAGCCGCCATAGATACGCAGTATTTT
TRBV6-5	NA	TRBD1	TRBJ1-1	CASSRDRADGEAFF	TGTGCCAGCAGTCGGGACAGGGCCGACGGGGAAGCTTTCTTT
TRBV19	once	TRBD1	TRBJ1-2	CARDRGNGYTF	TGTGCCAGGGACAGGGGAAATGGCTACACCTTC
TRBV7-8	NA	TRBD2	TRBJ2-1	CASSLGGSGRNSYNEQFF	TGTGCCAGCAGCTTAGGGGGGAGCGGGAGAAACTCCTACAATGAGCAGTTCTTC
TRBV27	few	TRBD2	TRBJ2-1	CASSFPRGLAGNEQFF	TGTGCCAGCAGTTTCCCCCGAGGACTAGCGGGAAATGAGCAGTTCTTC
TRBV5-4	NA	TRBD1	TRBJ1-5	CASSFRTGRNSNQPQHF	TGTGCCAGCAGCTTTAGGACAGGGAGGAATAGCAATCAGCCCCAGCATTTT
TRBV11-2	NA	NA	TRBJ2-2	CASSNLAELFF	TGTGCCAGCAGCAACCTTGCGGAGCTGTTTTTT
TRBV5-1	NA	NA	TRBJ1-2	CASSPGLYGYTF	TGCGCCAGCAGCCCTGGGCTTTATGGCTACACCTTC
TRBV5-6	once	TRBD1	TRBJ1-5	CASSLAGTVSNQPQHF	TGTGCCAGCAGCCTGGCCGGGACAGTTAGCAATCAGCCCCAGCATTTT
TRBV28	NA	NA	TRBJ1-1	CASSLPGPTEAFF	TGTGCCAGCAGTCTACCAGGGCCCACTGAAGCTTTCTTT
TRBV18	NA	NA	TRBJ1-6	CASSPARGGSPLHF	TGTGCCAGCTCACCGGCTAGGGGTGGTTCACCCCTCCACTTT
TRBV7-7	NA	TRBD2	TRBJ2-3	CASSLLGRAGDTQYF	TGTGCTAGCAGCCTGTTGGGGAGGGCCGGAGATACGCAGTATTTT
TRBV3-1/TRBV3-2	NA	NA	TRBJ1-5	CASSQRDSNQPQHF	TGTGCCAGCAGCCAACGGGACAGCAATCAGCCCCAGCATTTT
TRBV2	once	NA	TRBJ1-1	CASKLGVHAEAFF	TGTGCCAGCAAGCTTGGGGTTCATGCTGAAGCTTTCTTT
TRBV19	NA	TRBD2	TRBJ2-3	CASSPLLGAGSSDTQYF	TGTGCCAGTAGTCCACTCCTCGGAGCGGGAAGCTCAGATACGCAGTATTTT
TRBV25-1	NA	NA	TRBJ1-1	CATHRAGEGTEAFF	TGTGCCACCCACAGGGCCGGAGAAGGGACTGAAGCTTTCTTT
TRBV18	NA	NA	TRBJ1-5	CASSLGVSGNQPQHF	TGTGCCAGCTCACTCGGGGTTTCCGGCAATCAGCCCCAGCATTTT
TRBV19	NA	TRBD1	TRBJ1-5	CASSIQGGAQHF	TGTGCCAGTAGCATACAGGGGGGAGCCCAGCATTTT
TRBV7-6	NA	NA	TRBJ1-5	CASSLEAASGNQPQHF	TGTGCCAGCAGCTTAGAGGCGGCTAGCGGCAATCAGCCCCAGCATTTT
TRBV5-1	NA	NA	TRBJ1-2	CASRSEANYGYTF	TGCGCCAGCAGAAGCGAAGCTAACTATGGCTACACCTTC
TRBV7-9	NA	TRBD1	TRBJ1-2	CASSPTGSNYGYTF	TGTGCCAGCAGCCCGACAGGGTCCAACTATGGCTACACCTTC
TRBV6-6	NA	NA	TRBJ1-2	CASSYSGGRADGYTF	TGTGCCAGCAGTTACTCGGGGGGGAGGGCTGACGGCTACACCTTC
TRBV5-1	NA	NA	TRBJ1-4	CASSLEIQENEKLFF	TGCGCCAGCAGCTTGGAGATACAGGAGAATGAAAAACTGTTTTTT
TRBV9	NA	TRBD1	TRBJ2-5	CASSALGTGLSGETQYF	TGTGCCAGCAGCGCCCTTGGGACAGGGCTTTCAGGAGAGACCCAGTACTTC
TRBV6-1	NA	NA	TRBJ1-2	CASSEEWPGYGYTF	TGTGCCAGCAGTGAGGAGTGGCCCGGCTATGGCTACACCTTC
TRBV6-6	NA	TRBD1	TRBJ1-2	CASSYTTGAGGYTF	TGTGCCAGCAGTTACACGACAGGGGCGGGAGGCTACACCTTC
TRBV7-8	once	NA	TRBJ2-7	CASSVTGLGYEQYF	TGTGCCAGCAGCGTAACAGGGTTGGGCTACGAGCAGTACTTC
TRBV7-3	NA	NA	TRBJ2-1	CASSLSNNEQFF	TGTGCCAGCAGCTTATCAAACAATGAGCAGTTCTTC
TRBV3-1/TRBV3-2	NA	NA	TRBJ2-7	CASSPTTVSGEQYF	TGTGCCAGCAGCCCGACTACGGTGTCGGGCGAGCAGTACTTC
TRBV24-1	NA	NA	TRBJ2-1	CATSDLYNEQFF	TGTGCCACCAGTGACCTGTACAATGAGCAGTTCTTC
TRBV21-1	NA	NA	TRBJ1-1	CASSKLDRLNTEAFF	TGTGCCAGCAGCAAACTCGACAGGTTGAACACTGAAGCTTTCTTT